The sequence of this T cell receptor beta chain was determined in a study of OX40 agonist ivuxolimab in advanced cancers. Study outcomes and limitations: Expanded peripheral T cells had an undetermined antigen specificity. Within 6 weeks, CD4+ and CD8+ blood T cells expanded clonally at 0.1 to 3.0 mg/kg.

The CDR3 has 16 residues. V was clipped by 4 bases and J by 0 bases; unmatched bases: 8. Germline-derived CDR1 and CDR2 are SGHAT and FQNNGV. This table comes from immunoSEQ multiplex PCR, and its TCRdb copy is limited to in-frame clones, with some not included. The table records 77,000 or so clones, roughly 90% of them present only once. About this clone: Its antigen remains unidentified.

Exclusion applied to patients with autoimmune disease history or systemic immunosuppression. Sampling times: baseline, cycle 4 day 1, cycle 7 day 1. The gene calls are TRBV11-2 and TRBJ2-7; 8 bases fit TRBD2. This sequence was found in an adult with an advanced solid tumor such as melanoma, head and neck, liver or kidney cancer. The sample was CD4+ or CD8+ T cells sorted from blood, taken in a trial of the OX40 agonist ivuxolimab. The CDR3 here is CASSWGFSGDSYEQYF. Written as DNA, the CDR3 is TGTGCCAGCAGCTGGGGTTTTAGCGGGGACTCCTACGAGCAGTACTTC.